What follows are 14 T cell receptor beta chains derived from one specimen sequenced in a study of T cells in Graves' hyperthyroidism and ophthalmopathy. Amplification of TCR beta CDR3 regions used RNA as the template. With the HTBI primer set, the TCR CDR3 went through a first round of RT-PCR. MiXCR, run by TCRdb on the multiplex PCR reads, gives a single entry per CDR3 protein. The sample shows hundreds of thousands of distinct CDR3 sequences, 38% of them seen only once. The specimen was blood. The receptors were sampled from a man between 18 and 35 years old with Graves' hyperthyroidism.

This clonotype was picked up many times. The genes are TRBV7-9 and TRBJ1-4; weak D call: TRBD1 (6 bases). CDR1 is SEHNR and CDR2 is FQNEAQ in the germline V gene (reference sequence). The CDR3 loop spans 15 amino acids. V dropped 3 bases and J dropped 6 bases, with 14 bases sitting between them. The CDR3: CASSLALGGDEKLFF. The CDR3 region has the DNA TGTGCCAGCAGCTTGGCCCTGGGGGGCGATGAAAAACTGTTTTTT.

This clonotype occurred many times. This chain uses TRBV29-1 with TRBJ1-3, with D unresolved. Trimming shortened V by 6 bases and J by 2 bases, and 11 bases separated the two germline ends. The CDR3 runs 13 residues. Germline V CDR1 and CDR2: SQVTM, ANQGSEA. The chain's CDR3 is CSVHGVTGNTIYF. For the CDR3, the DNA is TGCAGCGTCCACGGAGTAACTGGAAACACCATATATTTT. Full variable domain (outside the CDR3, taken from reference TRBV29-1 and TRBJ1-3): SAVISQKPSRDICQRGTSLTIQCQVDSQVTMMFWYRQQPGQSLTLIATANQGSEATYESGFVIDKFPISRPNLTFSTLTVSNMSPEDSSIYLCSVHGVTGNTIYFGEGSWLTVV.

The rearrangement links TRBV5-1 to TRBJ2-2; 7 bases are shared with TRBD1. Germline V gene lookup returns CDR1 SGHRS and CDR2 YFSETQ. J gave up 7 bases and V 9 bases, and 9 bases lay outside the gene matches. CDR3 length: 13 residues. CDR3 loop: CATTDREGGELFF. The CDR3 DNA sequence: TGCGCCACTACCGACAGGGAAGGCGGGGAGCTGTTTTTT.

This clonotype was seen many times. The chain carries TRBV15 and TRBJ1-2; D is ambiguous. CDR1 and CDR2 (germline): LNHNV, YYDKDF (reference sequence). V was shortened by 5 bases and J by 4 bases, with 17 bases between the two germline ends. The CDR3 is 15 residues long. CDR3 loop: CATSPRSTPGYGYTF. The CDR3 bases are TGTGCCACCAGCCCACGTTCGACGCCTGGCTATGGCTACACCTTC.

The chain links TRBV20-1 to TRBJ1-1; 7 bases match TRBD1. CDR3 length equals 15 residues. V dropped 0 bases and J dropped 11; count of bases not matched to a gene: 15. Germline loops: CDR1 DFQATT, CDR2 SNEGSKA (reference sequence). CDR3 in amino acids: CSARDAHRGTGRAFF. CDR3 nucleotide sequence: TGCAGTGCTAGAGATGCCCACAGGGGAACCGGGAGGGCTTTCTTT.

This clonotype was picked up a small number of times. Germline is not matched at one junction end, which may reflect a read error. V is TRBV7-2 and J is TRBJ1-4; D remains ambiguous. Per germline, CDR1 SGHTA and CDR2 FQGNSA. This CDR3 is built from 14 residues. This CDR3 reads CASSPGRTSEKLFF. The DNA for the CDR3 is TGTGCCAGCAGCCCGGGGAGAACTAGTGAAAAACTGTTTTTT.

This clonotype came up many times. This sequence joins TRBV25-1 and TRBJ2-5; 7 bases line up with TRBD1. The CDR3 totals 13 residues. Trimming cost V 7 bases and J 4 bases; bases outside gene matches: 6. Per germline, CDR1 MGHDK and CDR2 SYGVNS. The CDR3 sequence: CASNEGARETQYF. CDR3 bases: TGTGCCAGCAATGAGGGGGCGCGAGAGACCCAGTACTTC.

This clonotype was picked up a small number of times. The chain is built from TRBV4-1 and TRBJ1-5, with D uncertain. Germline CDR1 is MGHRA and CDR2 is YSYEKL. This CDR3 comprises 15 residues. V gave up 2 bases and J gave up 1 base, with 9 bases separating them. CDR3 in DNA: TGCGCCAGCAGCCAAACGAGAGGGAGCAATCAGCCCCAGCATTTT. Its protein product is CASSQTRGSNQPQHF.

Remarks on this clonotype: A much larger clone is a single base away; this may be a read error. V is TRBV7-7 and J is TRBJ2-5, with D uncertain. This CDR3 has 14 amino acids. Germline loops: CDR1 SSHAT, CDR2 FNYEAQ (reference sequence). This CDR3 reads CASSLTPNQETQYF. The CDR3 region has the DNA TGTGCTAGCAGCTTGACACCGAACCAAGAGACCCAGTACTTC. The whole variable domain, filled in from reference TRBV7-7 and TRBJ2-5, reads GAGVSQSPRYKVTKRGQDVTLRCDPISSHATLYWYQQALGQGPEFLTYFNYEAQPDKSGLPSDRFSAERPEGSISTLTIQRTEQRDSAMYRCASSLTPNQETQYFGPGTRLLVL.

The chain links TRBV2 to TRBJ2-7, with 8 bases identical to TRBD1. The junction had 8 bases not matched to a gene; V was cut back by 6 bases and J by 1 base. CDR1 and CDR2 from the germline V gene are SNHLY and FYNNEI. The CDR3 extends over 15 amino acids. The CDR3 DNA reads as TGTGCCAGCAGCCTCCAAGGGACAGGATCCTACGAGCAGTACTTC. Translation gives CASSLQGTGSYEQYF.

In this sample, this clonotype turned up many times. The rearrangement uses TRBV15 and TRBJ1-6; D may be TRBD1 (5 bases). The CDR3 contains 14 residues. CDR1 and CDR2 from the germline V gene are LNHNV and YYDKDF (reference sequence). The germline V and J ends were trimmed by 5 bases and 7 bases, with 12 bases remaining between them. CDR3 loop: CATSEGPPNSPLHF. The CDR3 nucleotides are TGTGCCACCAGCGAGGGACCCCCCAATTCACCCCTCCACTTT.

The chain recombines TRBV6-6 with TRBJ1-1; TRBD1 matches 9 bases. With 5 bases clipped from V and 3 bases from J, the junction kept 4 bases outside the gene matches. The CDR3 is 14 residues long. Germline V CDR1 and CDR2: MNHNY, SVGAGI (reference sequence). CDR3 protein: CASSRDREYTEAFF. The CDR3 DNA reads TGTGCCAGCAGTCGGGACAGGGAGTACACTGAAGCTTTCTTT.

Comment on this clonotype: Given a much more abundant clone one base away, this may be a read error. The final CDR3 position lacks the conserved phenylalanine or tryptophan, pointing to a likely read error. The J gene is TRBJ2-5, the V gene TRBV2; D remains unclear. V gave up 2 bases and J gave up 1 base, with 8 bases separating them. CDR1 is SNHLY and CDR2 is FYNNEI in the germline V gene. The CDR3 consists of 14 residues. This CDR3 is CASSEYRAQETQYL. In nucleotides, the CDR3 is TGTGCCAGCAGTGAATATAGGGCCCAAGAGACCCAGTACCTC.

The V call is TRBV13, the J call TRBJ2-6; D possibly corresponds to TRBD2 (5 bases). The CDR3 length is 19 residues. V dropped 1 base and J dropped 2 bases, with 18 bases sitting between them. Germline V gene data show CDR1 as PRHDT and CDR2 as FYEKMQ (reference sequence). DNA of the CDR3: TGTGCCAGCAGCTTAGACGGGATCGGGGAGCTTGCTGGGGCCAACGTCCTGACTTTC. Translation gives CASSLDGIGELAGANVLTF.